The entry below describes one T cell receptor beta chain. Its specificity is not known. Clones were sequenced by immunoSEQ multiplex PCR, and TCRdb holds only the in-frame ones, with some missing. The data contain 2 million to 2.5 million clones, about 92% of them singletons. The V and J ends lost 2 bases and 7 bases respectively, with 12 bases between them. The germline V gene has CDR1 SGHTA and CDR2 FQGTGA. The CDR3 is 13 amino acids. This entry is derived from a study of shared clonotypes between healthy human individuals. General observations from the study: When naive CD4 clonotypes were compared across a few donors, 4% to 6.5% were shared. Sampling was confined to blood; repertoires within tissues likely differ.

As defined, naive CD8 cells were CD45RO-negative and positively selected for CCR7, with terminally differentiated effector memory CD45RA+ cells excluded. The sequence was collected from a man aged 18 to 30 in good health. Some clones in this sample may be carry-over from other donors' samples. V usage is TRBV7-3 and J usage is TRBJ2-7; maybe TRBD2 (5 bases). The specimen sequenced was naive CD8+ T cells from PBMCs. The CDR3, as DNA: TGTGCCAGCAGCTTAGGGTTTTCGGGGGAGCAGTACTTC. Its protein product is CASSLGFSGEQYF.